This TCR beta chain was sequenced during a study of cytomegalovirus exposure and HLA in healthy donors (dated by TCRdb to about 2017). Regarding the complete study: An earlier analysis of 587 of the donors reported 276 Gb of sequence data and 100 million to 120 million unique TCR beta sequences obtained from some 170 million T cells. Alongside the repertoire data, information on donor age, sex, ethnicity and CMV serostatus was compiled. A later genetic analysis used genome-wide SNP genotypes for about 65% of the 666 donors, treating that subset as a discovery cohort. Typing coverage varied by locus: about 620-640 donors for A, B, C, DRB1 and DQB1; under 550 for DQA1; 606 for DPA1; roughly 450 for DPB1. In a later analysis, previously published TCR beta repertoires from 600 to 850 donors were re-analyzed and high-resolution HLA genotyping was added so that TCR occurrence patterns could be studied. Rather than drawing on any new phenotypic data, the later analysis identified candidate immune exposures from TCR beta sequences and the way those sequences occurred across donors. Along with the roughly 700-subject first cohort, a separate validation cohort of more than 90 different subjects was used. HLA typing covered class I and class II loci at four-digit resolution. The T cell repertoires of 700 or so subjects were profiled by immunosequencing and related to cytomegalovirus serostatus. All discovery cohort repertoires had been generated on a single sequencing platform. An early release covering roughly 640 HLA-typed donors comprised approximately 290 gigabases of sequencing data and roughly 85 million unique TCR sequences. Because of strong linkage in the cohort, five DR-DQ haplotypes were treated as single units for association and clustering. An earlier analysis of several hundred of the donors applied high-throughput TCR beta sequencing to assess whether each TCR beta V gene segment acted as functional or pseudogenic. Of the roughly 400 genotyped donors, approximately 82% fell in the genetic ancestry cluster associated with self-reported Caucasian donors. High-throughput TCR immunosequencing, statistical association of individual TCRs with disease status, and machine learning were combined to predict cytomegalovirus infection status. Among a few hundred genotyped donors of the cohort, an average of about 240,000 unique TCR beta nucleotide sequences were sequenced per donor, about a sixth of them non-productive. The study was designed to test whether signatures of past pathogen exposure could be identified by cataloging public T cell receptors.

Note on this clone: Its antigen is currently not known. No base qualities exist here, and no much larger clone lies one base off it.

Library preparation employed the immunoSEQ multiplex PCR assay. The multiplex PCR relied on a mix of 60 forward primers for TCR Vbeta segments and 13 reverse primers for TCR Jbeta segments. The CDR3 region of rearranged TCR beta genes was amplified from genomic DNA by a multiplex PCR assay. The Illumina HiSeq System was used to sequence the amplified TCR beta libraries as 87-base-pair reads. The paper's processing steps were these. A later analysis counted around 72 million unique TCR beta chains across the 666 repertoires, and 10 million to 11 million of these chains were shared by at least two donors. To remove PCR and sequencing errors, raw reads were error-corrected and collapsed into unique sequences using a nearest-neighbor algorithm that merged closely related sequences. V, D and J gene segments were assigned by aligning CDR3 sequences to IMGT reference sequences. Each retained sequence needed at least a six-nucleotide match to both a V gene segment and a J gene segment. A rearrangement counted as productive if the CDR3 had no stop codons and remained in frame with V and J, and every other rearrangement counted as non-productive. Following IMGT convention, CDR3 was defined as the stretch from the second conserved V-encoded cysteine up to the conserved J-encoded phenylalanine. Sequences without an unambiguous match to a single V gene segment were excluded from the earlier analysis of about 600 of the donors. In an earlier analysis of some 590 of the donors, a V segment was called functional when productive rearrangements were above 56.7%, and segregating when the standard deviation between donors exceeded 5%. A statistical classification framework was built to diagnose cytomegalovirus status from the catalog of TCR beta chain sequences. V and J gene assignment, in a later analysis, came from comparing TCR nucleotide sequences with IMGT/GENE-DB human TR gene sequences. In a later analysis, CDR3 sequences and most-parsimonious VDJ recombination scenarios were assigned using the TCRdist pipeline. In a later analysis, each TCR beta chain was defined by its CDR3 amino acid sequence together with its V-gene family, and reads lacking a unique V-gene family were excluded. A later analysis removed several hundred highly shared, low-generation-probability nucleotide sequences to deal with suspected cross-contamination and a sequencing artifact. In a later analysis, a clonal expansion index for each public chain was calculated from normalized within-repertoire ranks of inferred template counts. In a later analysis, generation probabilities were computed using a VDJ recombination model fitted to out-of-frame rearrangements, and the results were checked against IGoR. A later analysis scored TCR-TCR, TCR-HLA and TCR-CMV co-occurrence with hypergeometric tests, applying a repertoire-size bias correction to TCR pairs. False discovery rates were estimated in a later analysis by permuting HLA or CMV assignments 20 times. In a later analysis, co-occurring TCRs were grouped using DBSCAN, and TCRdist sequence similarity was added for clustering within HLA-allele-positive subsets. For co-occurrence clustering, repertoires with fewer than 30,000 or more than 120,000 public chains were excluded, along with five repertoires with anomalous nucleotide sharing. TCRdb re-hosts the immuneACCESS table, in-frame sequences only. Its copies lack some clones; in the studies checked, an unresolved V gene accounts for under half of them, and the cause for the rest is not known. V and J calls and clone size are those listed in that table; D and trimming were worked out from the DNA. The sample table shows about 120,000 clones, and 80% to 90% are seen once. 1.5% to 2% of the sample rests with the top ten.

The study at large found these results: A later analysis found that TCR association rates varied across HLA loci, with DRB1 alleles showing the most associated TCRs and HLA-C alleles the fewest. Because HLA typing was missing for some donors at each locus, association tests included only the typed subset. A later genetic analysis associated a missense DCLRE1C variant with V-gene and J-gene trimming of TCR beta chains, and an independent cohort replicated the association. The 87-base-pair reads could not distinguish some IMGT-functional V segments, including TRBV6-2 and TRBV6-3, so those segments were excluded. Assigning TCR associations to individual alleles was difficult when HLA alleles, especially DR and DQ, strongly co-occurred. In both the original and validation cohorts, the classifier was reported to diagnose cytomegalovirus status with high specificity and sensitivity. A further reported finding was that TCR beta sequences accurately predicted the HLA-A and HLA-B alleles for most subjects in the first cohort. Three of the identified cytomegalovirus-associated TCR beta chains were confirmed in vitro to be specific for cytomegalovirus antigens. Across donors, most TCR sequences were observed very rarely, whereas some public TCRs were present in many individuals. Only TCR beta chains were sequenced in this cohort, and the absence of alpha or paired-chain data limited detectable features. A group of highly shared sequence variants was considered likely to be a technical artifact of the sequencing pipeline. Most CMV-associated TCR beta chains appeared to be HLA-restricted in a later analysis, and the HLA associations seemed to be driven largely by CMV exposure. The earlier analysis of nearly 600 of the donors excluded roughly 17 rarely observed V segments, including chromosome 9 orphons, because counts were too low. Compared with equally common non-associated chains, HLA-associated TCR beta chains in a later analysis were more clonally expanded and had lower generation probabilities. It was suggested by the authors that the approach could potentially be generalized to other disease states and immunological phenotypes. Compared with the approximately 720-donor mean, donors in an Asian-associated ancestry cluster had fewer N-insertions in productive TCRs, according to a later genetic analysis. In an earlier analysis of about 600 of the donors, most TCR beta V segments appeared in productive rearrangements about 87% or about 30% of the time, broadly matching IMGT annotations. Linkage disequilibrium might explain the correlated functional status among segregating V segments, but an unknown experimental factor could not be ruled out. The study gave a list of over 150 TCR beta chains associated with cytomegalovirus. Sequencing depth was assumed to be roughly uniform across donors in the presence/absence analyses, though that assumption may not hold. Immune exposure information for the cohort was limited to CMV serostatus. In a later analysis, several top co-occurrence clusters were reported to appear linked to parvovirus B19, influenza, CMV and Epstein-Barr virus. A later analysis associated roughly 17,000 TCR beta sequences with specific HLA alleles at a false discovery rate of 0.05.

The cohort comprised fewer than 750 healthy bone marrow donors. At the time of sampling, every cohort member was nominally healthy, though immune exposures that went unrecorded were likely present. The donor tested CMV seronegative, placing the donor among the approximately 400 seronegative members of the cohort. Every donor gave a peripheral blood sample, and the peripheral blood mononuclear cells from that sample were used for TCR beta sequencing. The Qiagen DNeasy Blood Extraction Kit was used to extract genomic DNA from the blood cell samples. In the germline V gene (reference sequence), CDR1 corresponds to SGHNT and CDR2 to YYREEE. The CDR3 holds 16 amino acids from the cysteine to the phenylalanine. Only the CDR3 portion is preserved as DNA: 48 bases, with reading frame beginning at the first base. V lost 0 bases and J lost 6 bases; the stretch between them is 15 bases long.

The rearrangement combines TRBV5-4 with TRBJ2-2, and perhaps TRBD1 as D gene, on 5 matching bases. The source is a man aged 35-49 years in good health and CMV-seronegative. The source material was PBMCs. The CDR3 protein is CASSLGSLQGSGELFF. The nucleotide sequence is given as TGTGCCAGCAGCTTGGGCTCCCTTCAGGGTTCCGGGGAGCTGTTTTTT.